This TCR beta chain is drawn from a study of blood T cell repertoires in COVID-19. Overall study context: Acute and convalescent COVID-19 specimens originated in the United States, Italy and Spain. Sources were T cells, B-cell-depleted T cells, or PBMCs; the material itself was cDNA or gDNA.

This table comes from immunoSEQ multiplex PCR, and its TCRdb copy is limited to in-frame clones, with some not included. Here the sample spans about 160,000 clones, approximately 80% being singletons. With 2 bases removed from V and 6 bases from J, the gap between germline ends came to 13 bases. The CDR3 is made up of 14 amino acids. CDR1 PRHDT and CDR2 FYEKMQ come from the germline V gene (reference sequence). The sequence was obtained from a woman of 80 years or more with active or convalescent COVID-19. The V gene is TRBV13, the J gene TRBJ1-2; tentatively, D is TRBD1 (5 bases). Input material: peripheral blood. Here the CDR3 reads CASSLQGGMDGYTF. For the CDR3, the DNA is TGTGCCAGCAGCTTACAGGGAGGGATGGATGGCTACACCTTC.